This TCR beta chain was captured in a study of T cells in localized non-small cell lung cancer. The study, taken as a whole, reports: Tumor samples were not multi-region, leaving intratumor heterogeneity unexcluded. There was higher T cell clonality in uninvolved adjacent lung than in tumor, and it was highest there.

The CDR3 length is 16 residues. V lost 1 base and J lost 2, with 11 bases in between. CDR1 and CDR2 (germline): LGHNA, YSLEER. This clone is a singleton in its sample. Its target is not known. The table came from immunoSEQ multiplex PCR; TCRdb's copy has only in-frame clones and leaves some out. The sample has approximately 20,000 clones, about 85% seen once. The chain recombines TRBV4-3 with TRBJ2-2; no firm D call. The origin of this receptor is a woman aged 35 to 75 with stage II squamous cell lung carcinoma. Sequences were derived from PBMCs, sampled before any cancer treatment. The CDR3 region is CASSQGAAVNTGELFF. The CDR3 nucleotides are TGCGCCAGCAGCCAAGGGGCGGCAGTAAACACCGGGGAGCTGTTTTTT.